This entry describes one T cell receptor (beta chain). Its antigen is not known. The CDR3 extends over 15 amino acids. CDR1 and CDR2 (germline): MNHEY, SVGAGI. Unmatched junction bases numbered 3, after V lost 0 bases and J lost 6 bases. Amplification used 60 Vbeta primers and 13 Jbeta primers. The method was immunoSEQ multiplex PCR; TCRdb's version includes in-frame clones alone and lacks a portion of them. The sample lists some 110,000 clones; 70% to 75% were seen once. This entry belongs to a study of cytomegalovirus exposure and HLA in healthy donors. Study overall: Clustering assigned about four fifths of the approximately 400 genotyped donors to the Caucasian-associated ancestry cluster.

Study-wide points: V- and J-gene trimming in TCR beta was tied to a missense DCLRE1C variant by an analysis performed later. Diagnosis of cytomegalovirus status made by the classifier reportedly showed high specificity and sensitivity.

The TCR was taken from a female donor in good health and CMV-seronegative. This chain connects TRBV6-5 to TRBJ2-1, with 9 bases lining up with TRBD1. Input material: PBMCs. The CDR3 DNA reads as TGTGCCAGCAGTTACTCCCTGACAGGGGGCAATGAGCAGTTCTTC. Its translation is CASSYSLTGGNEQFF.